This T cell receptor beta chain was sequenced during a study of T cells in localized non-small cell lung cancer (dated by TCRdb to the early 2020s). For the wider study: The study examined T cell repertoires in 200 to 300 patients with early-stage NSCLC and compared tumors with uninvolved tumor-adjacent lungs. Of the NSCLC patients, fewer than 150 were male and approximately 97 were female, and the mean age was approximately 64 years. The cohort consisted of 236 treatment-naive NSCLC patients whose localized lung tumors had been resected.

At diagnosis, tumor, uninvolved tumor-adjacent lung and peripheral blood were collected and then preserved as a mix of FFPE and fresh-frozen material. For TCR repertoire profiling, blood samples were analyzed in the form of peripheral blood mononuclear cells. Of note for this clone: What this receptor recognizes is not known. The record has no base qualities; no much larger clone is one base away.

TCR beta CDR3 regions were sequenced from DNA using the immunoSEQ Assay. The paper's processing steps were these. To compute T cell density, TCR beta template counts were normalized to usable DNA, which was estimated by amplifying housekeeping genes. Richness was estimated using the preseqR package, with extrapolation to 400,000 templates for PBMC samples and to 120,000 templates for tissue samples. Clonality was defined by subtracting Pielou's evenness from one. Differential abundance testing on productive amino-acid clonotypes, with a minimum total count of 5 and an alpha of 0.1, was used to identify tissue-enriched TCRs. Repertoire overlap between compartments was quantified with the Jaccard Index and Morisita Overlap Index. GLIPH clustered TCR beta CDR3s with public tetramer-defined viral CDR3s; viral motifs required at least three viral sequences plus V-gene enrichment. TCRdb obtained this table from immuneACCESS and retained in-frame rearrangements with V and J assigned. These tables miss some clones; where compared with another copy, unresolved V genes account for less than half of the shortfall, and the remainder is unexplained. Clone size and the V and J calls come from that table; the DNA yielded D and trimming. The sample table contains over 45,000 clones; only one count was recorded for around 90% of them. The ten biggest clones cover 20% to 25% of the sample.

What the work shows at the level of the full study, not this receptor alone: A median of roughly 58 of the top 100 tumor clones were detected in paired uninvolved adjacent lung, and 25 to 35 of these tumor clones were also found among the top 100 clones of the paired uninvolved adjacent lung. Because of the exploratory design, TCR variables were selected using unadjusted p-values without false-discovery rate correction. Longer overall survival was associated with higher blood T cell density, whereas shorter survival was associated with higher adjacent-lung clonality. Multi-region tumor sequencing was not performed, so intratumor heterogeneity could not be excluded. Uninvolved tumor-adjacent lung showed the highest T cell clonality, higher than tumor, which suggests more focused antigenic responses in the adjacent lung.

The CDR1 and CDR2 encoded by the germline V gene are LGHNA and YSLEER. The CDR3 spans 15 residues, from the cysteine through the phenylalanine. Only CDR3 DNA remains: 45 bases, in frame from the first base. V is reduced by 0 bases and J by 5 bases, leaving a spacing of 12 bases between them. The sample consisted of peripheral blood, taken before any cancer treatment. This clonotype was obtained from a man between 40 and 69 years old with stage I squamous cell lung carcinoma. This chain is built from TRBV4-3 and TRBJ2-3; a weak D assignment points to TRBD2 (6 bases agree). The nucleotide sequence reads as follows: TGCGCCAGCAGCCAAGATCCGGGAGTGGGAGATACGCAGTATTTT. Protein translation: CASSQDPGVGDTQYF.